The sequence of this T cell receptor (beta chain) was determined in a study of blood T cell repertoires in COVID-19. Study information: T cells, B-cell-depleted T cells, or PBMCs supplied cDNA or gDNA.

Per the original data handling: The authors estimated nucleated cell counts from reference gene primer amplification. Some clones are missing from TCRdb's copy, which holds only in-frame ones; the method was immunoSEQ multiplex PCR. That table gives V, J and clone size, and the DNA gave D and trimming. The sample carries more than 100,000 clones, around nine tenths recorded once. Trimming pared 5 bases from V and 0 bases from J, leaving 15 bases between. Per the germline V gene, CDR1 is SGHNT and CDR2 is YYREEE (reference sequence). The CDR3 covers 15 residues. The source is a man in his 70s with active COVID-19. The chain combines TRBV5-4 with TRBJ2-7; possible D gene TRBD1, 5 bases. The sequenced material came from peripheral blood. The CDR3 DNA is TGTGCCAGCAGTCCTCAGGGAACTCTCTCCTACGAGCAGTACTTC. Its protein product is CASSPQGTLSYEQYF.